The 22 T cell receptor beta chains below come from one sample, sequenced in a study of T cells expressing NK-cell markers (dated by TCRdb to the early 2020s). The library came from 5' RACE. The sequencer listed for this sample is Illumina HiSeq 2000. After reprocessing by TCRdb, each CDR3 protein sequence is one entry, and no DNA is given. The sample's clone listing holds 300,000 to 450,000 distinct CDR3 sequences. The ten most abundant clones make up around 5.2% of the sample. The sequenced material came from blood T cells: a sorted CD56 or NKG2C T cell subset, CD4+ or CD8+ T cells, or bulk PBMC T cells (not recorded which). Source of these receptors: a man aged 18-69 years in good health.

The chain links TRBV20-1 to TRBJ2-2; the D call from TCRdb, TRBD1, cannot be confirmed without DNA. This CDR3 region has 13 residues. Germline V gene data show CDR1 as DFQATT and CDR2 as SNEGSKA (reference sequence). The CDR3 sequence is CSARRDRAGELFF.

This chain uses TRBV6-5 with TRBJ2-1; no DNA is available, so the TRBD2 call from TCRdb remains unchecked. The CDR3 runs 16 residues. Germline CDR1 and CDR2: MNHEY and SVGAGI. CDR3 sequence: CASSYSGLAAQNEQFF.

The CDR3 reads CASTKDRGMNTEAFF. The rearrangement joins TRBV7-9 to TRBJ1-1; TCRdb's D gene call, TRBD1, goes unchecked for lack of DNA. This CDR3 has 15 residues. Per germline, CDR1 SEHNR and CDR2 FQNEAQ (reference sequence).

The V call is TRBV12-3 or TRBV12-4, the J call TRBJ2-5; TCRdb reports TRBD1, a call that lacks DNA to check it against. The CDR3 runs to 12 residues. This CDR3 reads CASTYRVETQYF.

This chain connects TRBV7-9 to TRBJ2-2; TCRdb picks TRBD2, but there is no DNA to check that call. The CDR3 totals 16 residues. Germline assignment: CDR1 SEHNR and CDR2 FQNEAQ (reference sequence). The chain's CDR3 is CASSLVGGSNTGELFF.

The V call is TRBV12-3 or TRBV12-4, the J call TRBJ1-3; the D call from TCRdb, TRBD1, cannot be confirmed without DNA. The CDR3 has 14 residues. The CDR3 loop reads CASSPDRGSDTIYF.

The V gene is TRBV11-2, the J gene TRBJ2-3; the TRBD2 assignment by TCRdb is unverifiable without DNA. The germline V gene encodes CDR1 SGHAT and CDR2 FQNNGV. The CDR3 sequence is 19 residues long. The CDR3 loop reads CASSSRGLAGGTGTDTQYF.

The chain couples TRBV5-6 to TRBJ2-7; the TCRdb call, TRBD1, lacks DNA for checking. The germline gives CDR1 SGHDT, CDR2 YYEEEE. The CDR3 has 15 residues. CDR3: CASSLTAGGPGEQYF.

The chain uses TRBV27 and TRBJ1-2. The CDR3 length is 14 residues. Germline loops: CDR1 MNHEY, CDR2 SMNVEV (reference sequence). This CDR3 reads CASSSIGRSYGYTF.

The chain recombines TRBV7-6 with TRBJ2-2; TCRdb names TRBD1, which stays unverified in the absence of DNA. Germline CDR1 is SGHVS and CDR2 is FNYEAQ. The CDR3 has 16 amino acids. The chain's CDR3 is CASSPRTGSYTGELFF.

The gene calls are TRBV7-6 and TRBJ1-2; the D call from TCRdb, TRBD1, cannot be confirmed without DNA. The CDR3 consists of 17 residues. In germline, CDR1 is SGHVS, CDR2 FNYEAQ. The CDR3 loop is CASSPDGGGRRNYGYTF.

The genes are TRBV2 and TRBJ1-5; TCRdb outputs TRBD1, but without DNA this stays unchecked. This CDR3 region has 15 residues. CDR1 is SNHLY, CDR2 FYNNEI, per germline. CDR3 sequence: CASRPGSLLGQPQHF.

The chain has TRBV7-9 and TRBJ2-7; TCRdb designates TRBD1, a call that cannot be tested without DNA. Germline V gene data show CDR1 as SEHNR and CDR2 as FQNEAQ (reference sequence). The CDR3 has 15 amino acids. The CDR3 loop reads CASSQTAGVSYEQYF.

The chain joins TRBV20-1 to TRBJ1-1; TCRdb designates TRBD1, a call that cannot be tested without DNA. CDR1 is DFQATT and CDR2 is SNEGSKA in the germline V gene (reference sequence). The CDR3 is made up of 13 amino acids. The CDR3 region is CSARGQGSTEAFF.

This sequence joins TRBV20-1 and TRBJ1-3; lacking DNA, the TRBD1 call made by TCRdb goes unchecked. This CDR3 comprises 17 residues. The germline V gene encodes CDR1 DFQATT and CDR2 SNEGSKA (reference sequence). This CDR3 reads CSARPKNRGKAGNTIYF.

V usage is TRBV5-1 and J usage is TRBJ1-2; checking the TCRdb D call of TRBD1 is not possible without DNA. The CDR3 has 14 amino acids. From germline, CDR1 is SGHRS and CDR2 YFSETQ. CDR3 sequence reads: CASRTGRGNYGYTF.

This chain uses TRBV29-1 with TRBJ1-2. The CDR3 has 13 residues. Germline V CDR1 and CDR2: SQVTM, ANQGSEA. The CDR3 protein is CSVEDPEGNGYTF.

The chain uses TRBV9 and TRBJ1-1; TCRdb's D gene call, TRBD1, goes unchecked for lack of DNA. Germline V gene data show CDR1 as SGDLS and CDR2 as YYNGEE. This CDR3 contains 17 residues. CDR3 in amino acids: CASSDKRTGRANTEAFF.

The rearrangement uses TRBV27 and TRBJ2-2; TCRdb reports TRBD2, a call that lacks DNA to check it against. Germline CDR1 reads MNHEY; CDR2 reads SMNVEV (reference sequence). The CDR3 consists of 18 residues. The CDR3 spells CASSQFGTSGGHAGELFF.

The rearrangement uses TRBV7-9 and TRBJ1-1; there is no DNA to check the TCRdb D call of TRBD1. CDR3 length: 15 residues. CDR1 SEHNR and CDR2 FQNEAQ come from the germline V gene (reference sequence). CDR3 in amino acids: CASRSQKGLNPEAFF.

The chain combines TRBV20-1 with TRBJ2-7. The CDR3 totals 14 residues. The V gene's germline CDR1 is DFQATT and CDR2 SNEGSKA (reference sequence). CDR3 amino acids: CSARVPRFHYEQYF.

The chain has TRBV25-1 and TRBJ2-3; with no DNA, the TCRdb D assignment of TRBD1 cannot be verified. This CDR3 is 14 amino acids long. The germline CDR1 and CDR2 sequences are MGHDK and SYGVNS. The CDR3 protein is CASIAGLGTDTQYF.